Below are 20 T cell receptor beta chains sequenced from a single sample in a study of monozygotic twins with inflammatory bowel disease. TCRdb reprocessed the 5' RACE reads and reports one entry per CDR3 protein, with no DNA. In total, the table holds about 330,000 distinct CDR3 sequences. The sequenced sample consisted of blood. The receptors shown here come from a human donor with ulcerative colitis or Crohn's disease, or a healthy co-twin of an affected twin (not recorded which).

The chain carries TRBV13 and TRBJ2-7; TCRdb's D call of TRBD2 is untestable without DNA. Germline V gene sequence: CDR1 PRHDT, CDR2 FYEKMQ (reference sequence). The CDR3 runs 17 residues. CDR3 loop: CASSLNPPLARSYEQYF. Supplemented by reference TRBV13 and TRBJ2-7, the full variable domain reads AAGVIQSPRHLIKEKRETATLKCYPIPRHDTVYWYQQGPGQDPQFLISFYEKMQSDKGSIPDRFSAQQFSDYHSELNMSSLELGDSALYFCASSLNPPLARSYEQYFGPGTRLTVT.

The genes are TRBV7-6 and TRBJ1-3; the TRBD1 assignment by TCRdb is unverifiable without DNA. Germline lookup yields CDR1 SGHVS and CDR2 FNYEAQ. The CDR3 covers 16 residues. The CDR3 protein is CASSSRQGIVGNTIYF.

V gene TRBV18 combines with J gene TRBJ2-1; TCRdb's assignment of TRBD2 cannot be checked, as there is no DNA. CDR1 is KGHSH and CDR2 is LQKENI in the germline V gene. CDR3 length: 15 amino acids. The CDR3 protein is CASSPPELAANEQFF.

The chain combines TRBV11-2 with TRBJ2-3; TCRdb designates TRBD2, a call that cannot be tested without DNA. Germline-derived CDR1 and CDR2 are SGHAT and FQNNGV. This CDR3 is built from 19 residues. The CDR3 region is CASSLISFETSGHAGTQYF.

This chain connects TRBV27 to TRBJ2-1; TCRdb calls TRBD1, which cannot be checked without DNA. This CDR3 contains 16 residues. The germline gives CDR1 MNHEY, CDR2 SMNVEV (reference sequence). CDR3 region: CASSSGRGPSYNEQFF.

J is TRBJ2-5 and V is TRBV28; without DNA, the TCRdb call of TRBD1 cannot be checked. The CDR3 is 13 residues long. Germline CDR1 reads MDHEN; CDR2 reads SYDVKM. CDR3 region: CASSPQGRETQYF.

The chain is built from TRBV30 and TRBJ2-3; the TRBD2 assignment by TCRdb is unverifiable without DNA. The CDR3 spans 17 residues. Germline CDR1 is GTSNPN and CDR2 is SVGIG (reference sequence). The CDR3 spells CAWSRRTSGRATDTQYF.

The gene calls are TRBV2 and TRBJ2-2; TCRdb calls TRBD1, which cannot be checked without DNA. Germline V gene lookup returns CDR1 SNHLY and CDR2 FYNNEI. The CDR3 is 14 residues long. The CDR3 protein is CASSEMRGTGELFF.

The V call is TRBV6-2 or TRBV6-3, the J call TRBJ2-2; TCRdb names TRBD2, which stays unverified in the absence of DNA. Germline lookup yields CDR1 MNHEY and CDR2 SVGEGT. This CDR3 has 20 residues. CDR3 in amino acids: CASRGLAGVLVGANTGELFF.

V is TRBV20-1 and J is TRBJ1-5; with no DNA, the TCRdb D assignment of TRBD1 cannot be verified. CDR1 and CDR2 from the germline V gene are DFQATT and SNEGSKA (reference sequence). The CDR3 loop spans 15 amino acids. Here the CDR3 reads CSATPRRAINQPQHF.

The V gene is TRBV27, the J gene TRBJ2-7. The CDR3 length is 11 residues. The V gene's germline CDR1 is MNHEY and CDR2 SMNVEV (reference sequence). CDR3 in amino acids: CASNEGNEQYF.

The chain links TRBV20-1 to TRBJ2-7; TCRdb's D call, TRBD2, is unchecked because there is no DNA. CDR1 is DFQATT, CDR2 SNEGSKA, per germline (reference sequence). CDR3 length: 15 residues. The CDR3 here is CSARGLREDYGEQYF.

The CDR3 loop is CASSLASRNTGELFF. The V gene is TRBV7-9, the J gene TRBJ2-2; TCRdb indicates TRBD1, and absent DNA this call remains unverified. The CDR3 consists of 15 residues. CDR1 is SEHNR, CDR2 FQNEAQ, per germline (reference sequence).

The chain joins TRBV10-1 to TRBJ2-3. Germline V lookup: CDR1 WNHNN, CDR2 SYGVQD (reference sequence). The CDR3 is 13 amino acids. CDR3 sequence reads: CASSEYRTDTQYF.

The chain combines TRBV28 with TRBJ2-1; TCRdb names TRBD2, which stays unverified in the absence of DNA. The CDR3 is 18 amino acids. Germline CDR1 and CDR2: MDHEN and SYDVKM. CDR3 amino acids: CASSFRRLFRDKHNEQFF.

The rearrangement joins TRBV29-1 to TRBJ1-1; TCRdb calls TRBD1, which cannot be checked without DNA. CDR1 SQVTM and CDR2 ANQGSEA come from the germline V gene. The length of the CDR3 is 15 residues. CDR3 sequence: CSVLTGGRTNTEAFF.

The chain couples TRBV5-1 to TRBJ2-7; the D call from TCRdb, TRBD2, cannot be confirmed without DNA. The CDR3 has 15 amino acids. The germline V gene has CDR1 SGHRS and CDR2 YFSETQ. This chain's CDR3 is CASSPLPSSAYEQYF.

The chain has TRBV27 and TRBJ2-7; the TRBD1 assignment by TCRdb is unverifiable without DNA. Germline CDR1 reads MNHEY; CDR2 reads SMNVEV (reference sequence). CDR3 length: 13 residues. Here the CDR3 reads CASSLSGAYEQYF.

This sequence joins TRBV15 and TRBJ2-5. The CDR3 spans 14 residues. In germline, CDR1 is LNHNV, CDR2 YYDKDF (reference sequence). The CDR3 reads CATSRDFAQETQYF.

The CDR3 sequence is CASSKYRVAGELFF. The chain employs TRBV7-8 and TRBJ2-2; the TCRdb call, TRBD1, lacks DNA for checking. Germline V gene data show CDR1 as SGHVS and CDR2 as FQNEAQ. The CDR3 has 14 residues.